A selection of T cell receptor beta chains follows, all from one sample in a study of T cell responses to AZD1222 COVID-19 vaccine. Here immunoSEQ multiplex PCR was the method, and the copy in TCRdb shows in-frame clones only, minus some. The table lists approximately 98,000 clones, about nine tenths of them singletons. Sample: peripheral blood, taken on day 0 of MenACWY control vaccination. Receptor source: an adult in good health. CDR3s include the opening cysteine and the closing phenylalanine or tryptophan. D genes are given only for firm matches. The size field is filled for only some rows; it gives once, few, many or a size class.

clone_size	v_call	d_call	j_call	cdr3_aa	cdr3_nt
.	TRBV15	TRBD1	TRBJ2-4	CATSGPHRGNKNIQYF	TGTGCCACCAGCGGACCCCACAGGGGGAATAAAAACATTCAGTACTTC
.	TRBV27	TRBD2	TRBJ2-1	CASSSAAGGYNEQFF	TGTGCCAGCAGTTCCGCAGCGGGGGGTTACAATGAGCAGTTCTTC
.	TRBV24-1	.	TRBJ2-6	CATSAPGTTGANVLTF	TGTGCCACCAGTGCCCCAGGTACTACTGGGGCCAACGTCCTGACTTTC
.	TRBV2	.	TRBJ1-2	CASSAEHGGYTF	TGTGCCAGCAGTGCTGAACATGGGGGCTACACCTTC
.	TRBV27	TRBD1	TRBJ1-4	CASSSPERGPEKLFF	TGTGCCAGCAGTTCCCCGGAGAGGGGGCCTGAAAAACTGTTTTTT
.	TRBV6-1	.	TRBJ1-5	CASSDRTSNQHF	TGTGCCAGCAGTGACCGTACTTCTAACCAGCATTTT
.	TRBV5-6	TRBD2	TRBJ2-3	CASSFLQGAVAGLPDTQYF	TGTGCCAGCAGCTTCCTCCAGGGAGCGGTAGCGGGGCTCCCAGATACGCAGTATTTT
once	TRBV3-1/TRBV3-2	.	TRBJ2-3	CASSQDPGGVASNTQYF	TGTGCCAGCAGCCAAGATCCCGGGGGAGTTGCTTCAAATACGCAGTATTTT
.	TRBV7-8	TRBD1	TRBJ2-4	CASNQDRVLGKNIQYF	TGTGCCAGCAACCAAGACAGGGTGCTGGGCAAAAACATTCAGTACTTC
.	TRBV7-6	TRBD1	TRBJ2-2	CASRAGTGNTGELFF	TGTGCCAGCAGAGCCGGGACAGGGAACACCGGGGAGCTGTTTTTT
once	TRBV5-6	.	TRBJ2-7	CASSRPGTFSYEQYF	TGTGCCAGCAGTAGACCCGGGACATTCTCCTACGAGCAGTACTTC
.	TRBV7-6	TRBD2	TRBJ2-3	CASTTSGGAVDTQYF	TGTGCCAGCACCACTAGCGGGGGGGCAGTTGATACGCAGTATTTT
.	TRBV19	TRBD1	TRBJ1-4	CAKAGTALNEKLFF	TGTGCCAAAGCCGGGACAGCCTTGAATGAAAAACTGTTTTTT
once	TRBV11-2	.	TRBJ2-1	CASSLGLDYEQFF	TGTGCCAGCAGCTTAGGCTTGGACTACGAGCAGTTCTTC
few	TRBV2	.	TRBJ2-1	CASSGFNEQFF	TGTGCCAGCAGTGGATTCAATGAGCAGTTCTTC
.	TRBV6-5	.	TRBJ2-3	CASSYSRASTDTQYF	TGTGCCAGCAGTTACAGCCGAGCTAGTACAGATACGCAGTATTTT
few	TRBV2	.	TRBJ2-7	CASKGSATVYEQYF	TGTGCCAGCAAGGGGTCGGCAACCGTCTACGAGCAGTACTTC
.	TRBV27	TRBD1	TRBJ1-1	CASKGAMNTEAFF	TGTGCCAGTAAGGGGGCCATGAACACTGAAGCTTTCTTT
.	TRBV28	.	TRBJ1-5	CASTLRGNQPQHF	TGTGCCAGCACCCTCAGGGGCAATCAGCCCCAGCATTTT
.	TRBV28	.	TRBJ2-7	CASSLGGATYEQYF	TGTGCCAGCAGTTTAGGGGGGGCGACCTACGAGCAGTACTTC
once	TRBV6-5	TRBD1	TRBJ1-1	CASRADRVLPEAFF	TGTGCCAGCAGGGCCGACAGGGTATTACCTGAAGCTTTCTTT
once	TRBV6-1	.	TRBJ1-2	CASSEGTGNYGYTF	TGTGCCAGCAGTGAAGGTACAGGAAACTATGGCTACACCTTC
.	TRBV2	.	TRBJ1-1	CASSVEGGGTEAFF	TGTGCCAGCAGTGTGGAGGGTGGAGGCACTGAAGCTTTCTTT
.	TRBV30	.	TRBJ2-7	CAWSPPGRMYF	TGTGCCTGGAGCCCCCCGGGACGGATGTACTTC
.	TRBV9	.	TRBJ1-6	CASSAGQHKTPLHF	TGTGCCAGCAGCGCGGGGCAACACAAAACACCCCTCCACTTT
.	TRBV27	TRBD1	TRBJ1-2	CASSPDTGTGSGYTF	TGTGCCAGCAGTCCCGACACTGGGACAGGGTCTGGCTACACCTTC
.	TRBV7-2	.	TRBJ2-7	CASSLEPEQSGYEQYF	TGTGCCAGCAGCTTAGAGCCAGAACAATCAGGCTACGAGCAGTACTTC
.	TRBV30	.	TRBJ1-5	CAWSSLGGDQPQHF	TGTGCCTGGAGCTCCTTGGGGGGGGATCAGCCCCAGCATTTT
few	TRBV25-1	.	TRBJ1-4	CASSGGSGTNEKLFF	TGTGCCAGCAGTGGAGGGAGTGGAACTAATGAAAAACTGTTTTTT
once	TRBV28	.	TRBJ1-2	CASSLTLVAGNYGYTF	TGTGCCAGCAGTTTAACCCTCGTGGCGGGGAACTATGGCTACACCTTC
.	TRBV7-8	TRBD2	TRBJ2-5	CASSLNSGGAWETQYF	TGTGCCAGCAGCTTGAATAGCGGGGGGGCGTGGGAGACCCAGTACTTC
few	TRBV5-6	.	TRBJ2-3	CASSLAGSGTDTQYF	TGTGCCAGCAGCTTGGCGGGTAGCGGCACAGATACGCAGTATTTT
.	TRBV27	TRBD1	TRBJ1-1	CASSLSRDSEAFF	TGTGCCAGCAGCCTTAGTCGGGACAGTGAAGCTTTCTTT
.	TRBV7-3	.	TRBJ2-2	CASTWDSYTGELFF	TGTGCCAGCACCTGGGATAGTTACACCGGGGAGCTGTTTTTT